This TCR beta chain is drawn from a study of resident and recirculating memory T cells in vitiligo. The wider study: Shave-biopsy epidermis from lesional and nonlesional skin was sequenced alongside PBMCs.

No change in lesions over the prior 6 months defined stable disease. TCRdb keeps only in-frame clones here, not all; method: immunoSEQ multiplex PCR. The sample carries about 42,000 clones, over 90% recorded once. The sample was blood. This receptor was obtained from a male donor with vitiligo.

The chain's CDR3 is CASSPRGGDYGYTF. CDR3 in DNA: TGTGCCAGCAGCCCCCGGGGAGGGGACTATGGCTACACCTTC. The chain has TRBV7-2 and TRBJ1-2; a possible D gene is TRBD1 (5 bases). The CDR3 is made up of 14 amino acids. V was pared by 5 bases and J by 3 bases, with 13 bases between. CDR1 and CDR2 (germline): SGHTA, FQGNSA.